One sample yielded the 27 T cell receptor beta chains listed below, sequenced in a study of blood T cell repertoires in COVID-19. TCRdb's copy holds only in-frame clones and misses some; the assay was immunoSEQ multiplex PCR. The sample carries fewer than 700,000 clones, less than 90% recorded once. The sequenced sample was peripheral blood. The receptor source for this set is a woman in her fifties or sixties with COVID-19, enrolled during active disease.

This chain uses TRBV4-2 with TRBJ2-4; D perhaps matches TRBD2 (7 bases). Trimming shortened V by 1 base and J by 6 bases, and 16 bases separated the two germline ends. This CDR3 contains 16 residues. Germline V gives CDR1 LGHNA, CDR2 YNFKEQ. CDR3 protein: CASSQVVAGALNIQYF. CDR3 nucleotide sequence: TGTGCCAGCAGCCAAGTTGTCGCGGGGGCCTTAAACATTCAGTACTTC.

This sequence joins TRBV2 and TRBJ1-2; D possibly corresponds to TRBD1 (6 bases). Between the trimmed V and J ends, which lost 8 bases and 5 bases, there was a span of 15 bases. Germline CDR1 reads SNHLY; CDR2 reads FYNNEI. CDR3 length: 13 amino acids. CDR3: CASRYSGEYGYTF. The DNA of the CDR3 is TGTGCCAGCCGATATTCAGGGGAATATGGCTACACCTTC.

The rearrangement joins TRBV7-2 to TRBJ1-1; 7 bases fit TRBD1. The V segment lost 5 bases and the J segment 0 bases; nucleotides outside the gene matches: 6. This CDR3 is 15 amino acids long. Germline V gene sequence: CDR1 SGHTA, CDR2 FQGNSA. The CDR3 DNA reads TGTGCCAGCAGCGTTCAGGGGGTCGTGAACACTGAAGCTTTCTTT. This translates into CASSVQGVVNTEAFF.

The genes are TRBV10-3 and TRBJ1-1; D is unresolved. V was cut by 6 bases and J by 1 base, with 6 bases left in between. Germline V gives CDR1 ENHRY, CDR2 SYGVKD. This CDR3 contains 12 residues. The CDR3 DNA follows: TGTGCCATCAGGCGGGAGAACACTGAAGCTTTCTTT. Amino acid sequence: CAIRRENTEAFF.

CDR3 DNA sequence: TGTGCCAGCAGCGCCAGGACACACCCTTACGAGCAGTACTTC. Its protein is CASSARTHPYEQYF. This sequence joins TRBV7-6 and TRBJ2-7; TRBD1 might be the D (5 bases). Germline loops: CDR1 SGHVS, CDR2 FNYEAQ. This CDR3 contains 14 residues. Trimming shortened V by 5 bases and J by 4 bases, and 15 bases separated the two germline ends.

The CDR3 DNA reads TGTGCCACCTCCGGGACAGATAATTCACCCCTCCACTTT. Translating it yields CATSGTDNSPLHF. The rearrangement uses TRBV24-1 and TRBJ1-6; 7 bases line up with TRBD1. Per germline, CDR1 KGHDR and CDR2 SFDVKD. This CDR3 is built from 13 residues. With V trimmed by 9 bases and J by 5 bases, 3 bases remained unmatched.

The rearrangement uses TRBV29-1 and TRBJ2-6; weak D call: TRBD1 (5 bases). The CDR3 loop spans 13 amino acids. Trimming shortened V by 6 bases and J by 2 bases, and 8 bases separated the two germline ends. The germline CDR1 and CDR2 sequences are SQVTM and ANQGSEA. The CDR3 DNA follows: TGCAGCGTCGCAGGGACTGGGGCCAACGTCCTGACTTTC. This translates into CSVAGTGANVLTF.

The chain recombines TRBV6-1 with TRBJ1-2, with D unresolved. Trimming took 2 bases from V and 4 from J, leaving 11 bases between them. Germline assignment: CDR1 MNHNS and CDR2 SASEGT. The CDR3 is made up of 14 amino acids. The CDR3 DNA is TGTGCCAGCAGTGAATTAGCAGGACTCTATGGCTACACCTTC. This gives the protein CASSELAGLYGYTF.

Only one count was recorded for this clone. V gene TRBV21-1 combines with J gene TRBJ1-4. TRBV21-1 is shown as a pseudogene. This CDR3 region has 17 residues. The CDR3 protein is CASSHSGGGTTNEKLFF. The CDR3 nucleotides read TGTGCCAGCAGCCACTCCGGCGGGGGAACAACTAATGAAAAACTGTTTTTT.

This chain uses TRBV30 with TRBJ2-1; TRBD2 is a possible D gene (7 bases). Between the trimmed V and J ends, which lost 3 bases and 7 bases, there was a span of 13 bases. Germline V CDR1 and CDR2: GTSNPN, SVGIG (reference sequence). The CDR3 covers 13 residues. CDR3: CAWRGGAGNEQFF. CDR3 DNA: TGTGCCTGGAGAGGGGGGGCCGGGAATGAGCAGTTCTTC.

The V call is TRBV5-1, the J call TRBJ2-3, with 8 bases identical to TRBD2. CDR1 and CDR2 from the germline V gene are SGHRS and YFSETQ. V was pared by 5 bases and J by 1 base, with 3 bases of the junction left unmatched. CDR3 length: 14 residues. This CDR3 is CASRLSGGTDTQYF. Written as DNA, the CDR3 is TGCGCCAGCAGACTTAGCGGGGGCACAGATACGCAGTATTTT.

CDR3 sequence: CSASHDRDAFF. The CDR3 DNA reads TGCAGTGCTAGCCATGACAGGGACGCTTTCTTT. The genes are TRBV20-1 and TRBJ1-1, with 7 positions matching TRBD1. The CDR3 is made up of 11 amino acids. Germline V gene sequence: CDR1 DFQATT, CDR2 SNEGSKA (reference sequence). With V trimmed by 3 bases and J by 11 bases, 6 bases remained unmatched.

The gene calls are TRBV9 and TRBJ1-2; D call uncertain. V was trimmed by 2 bases and J by 5 bases, leaving 10 bases between them. Germline-derived CDR1 and CDR2 are SGDLS and YYNGEE. The CDR3 totals 13 residues. The CDR3 region is CASSVQNSYGYTF. Written as DNA, the CDR3 is TGTGCCAGCAGCGTCCAGAATTCTTATGGCTACACCTTC.

V usage is TRBV7-3 and J usage is TRBJ1-2; 10 nucleotides agree with TRBD1. This CDR3 contains 17 residues. Per the germline V gene, CDR1 is SGHTA and CDR2 is FQGTGA. The trim removed 4 bases at V and 4 bases at J, leaving 12 bases unmatched. CDR3 region: CASSSSRDRGIGYGYTF. The CDR3, as DNA: TGTGCCAGCAGCTCGTCCCGGGACAGGGGTATTGGCTATGGCTACACCTTC.

Note on this clone: The sample has other DNA sequences that encode this CDR3 too. This chain uses TRBV30 with TRBJ1-6, with a tentative D call TRBD1 (6 bases). The CDR3 loop spans 13 amino acids. V was pared by 1 base and J by 7 bases, with 8 bases between. Germline V CDR1 and CDR2: GTSNPN, SVGIG (reference sequence). CDR3: CAWSGQGNSPLHF. CDR3 DNA sequence: TGTGCCTGGAGTGGGCAGGGGAATTCACCCCTCCACTTT.

The rearrangement uses TRBV5-6 and TRBJ1-5; D perhaps matches TRBD1 (5 bases). CDR1 SGHDT and CDR2 YYEEEE come from the germline V gene. The CDR3 spans 15 residues. Trimming removed 5 bases at V and 5 bases at J, with 17 bases between. DNA for the CDR3: TGTGCCAGCAGTTCGGGCCCCGGGGGTTATCAGCCCCAGCATTTT. This sequence encodes CASSSGPGGYQPQHF.

The J gene is TRBJ1-1, the V gene TRBV15; no reliable D call. The CDR3 is 13 residues long. With 6 bases removed from V and 0 bases from J, the gap between germline ends came to 8 bases. Germline V gene sequence: CDR1 LNHNV, CDR2 YYDKDF (reference sequence). In DNA form, the CDR3 reads TGTGCCACCAGGGACTCCATGAACACTGAAGCTTTCTTT. This translates into CATRDSMNTEAFF. Together with reference TRBV15 and TRBJ1-1, the CDR3 gives the full variable domain: DAMVIQNPRYQVTQFGKPVTLSCSQTLNHNVMYWYQQKSSQAPKLLFHYYDKDFNNEADTPDNFQSRRPNTSFCFLDIRSPGLGDTAMYLCATRDSMNTEAFFGQGTRLTVV.

This clone occurred once. V and J are TRBV30 and TRBJ1-2, with 8 positions matching TRBD1. The CDR3 is 12 residues long. The germline gives CDR1 GTSNPN, CDR2 SVGIG (reference sequence). The V and J ends lost 2 bases and 8 bases, in that order; junction bases with no gene match: 4. CDR3 DNA: TGTGCCTGGAGTCTAGGACAGGGAGGCTACACCTTC. Protein sequence: CAWSLGQGGYTF.

This clone was seen a handful of times. The rearrangement uses TRBV6-6 and TRBJ2-3, with 10 bases fitting TRBD2. Trimming cost V 10 bases and J 4 bases; bases outside gene matches: 8. Per germline, CDR1 MNHNY and CDR2 SVGAGI (reference sequence). This CDR3 has 14 amino acids. The CDR3 reads CATQSGGAADTQYF. The CDR3 DNA reads TGTGCCACCCAAAGCGGGGGGGCCGCAGATACGCAGTATTTT.

This chain connects TRBV30 to TRBJ2-7; 9 bases match TRBD1. This CDR3 has 12 amino acids. Losses at the gene ends were 5 bases for V and 5 bases for J; bases not matched to a gene: 4. Germline CDR1 reads GTSNPN; CDR2 reads SVGIG (reference sequence). The CDR3 region has the DNA TGTGCCTGGGGACAGGGGATCCACGAGCAGTACTTC. It translates to CAWGQGIHEQYF.

The rearrangement joins TRBV6-2 or TRBV6-3 to TRBJ2-7; TRBD1 agrees at 7 bases. J was trimmed by 2 bases and V by 4 bases; bases with no gene match: 2. Germline V gene lookup returns CDR1 MNHEY and CDR2 SVGEGT. CDR3 size: 13 residues. The CDR3 DNA reads as TGTGCCAGCAGTTGGGACAGCACCTACGAGCAGTACTTC. The encoded protein is CASSWDSTYEQYF.

The rearrangement joins TRBV10-3 to TRBJ2-5, with 8 bases matching TRBD1. This CDR3 is built from 14 residues. V dropped 6 bases and J dropped 4; count of bases not matched to a gene: 7. The germline CDR1 and CDR2 sequences are ENHRY and SYGVKD. CDR3 loop: CAIREDRAGETQYF. The CDR3, as DNA: TGTGCCATCAGAGAGGACAGGGCGGGAGAGACCCAGTACTTC.

The chain has TRBV9 and TRBJ1-2, with D possibly TRBD1 on 6 matching bases. Germline lookup yields CDR1 SGDLS and CDR2 YYNGEE. V gave up 4 bases and J gave up 10 bases, with 20 bases separating them. The CDR3 loop spans 14 amino acids. The CDR3 DNA follows: TGTGCCAGCAGCTACTACGACAGGTCGTCTACCTACACCTTC. Amino acid sequence: CASSYYDRSSTYTF.

CDR3 in amino acids: CSVDRGVNTDTQYF. The CDR3, as DNA: TGCAGCGTTGACAGGGGGGTGAACACAGATACGCAGTATTTT. The V call is TRBV29-1, the J call TRBJ2-3; D is perhaps TRBD1 (7 bases). V shed 3 bases and J shed 2 bases, with 12 bases lying between them. The CDR3 runs to 14 residues. CDR1 is SQVTM and CDR2 is ANQGSEA in the germline V gene.

The chain uses TRBV10-2 and TRBJ2-2; D possibly corresponds to TRBD2 (5 bases). Trimming took off 0 bases at V and 2 bases at J, with 10 bases between the two ends. CDR1 is WSHSY, CDR2 SAAADI, per germline. This CDR3 comprises 16 residues. The CDR3: CASSESTGINTGELFF. The DNA of the CDR3 is TGCGCCAGCAGTGAGTCTACGGGGATTAACACCGGGGAGCTGTTTTTT.

This clone was recorded at least ten times. The V gene is TRBV2, the J gene TRBJ1-1; D unclear. CDR1 SNHLY and CDR2 FYNNEI come from the germline V gene. Deletions cut 6 bases from V and 4 bases from J, with 12 bases between. This CDR3 contains 13 residues. The CDR3 loop is CASSRLTFTEAFF. The CDR3 nucleotides read TGTGCCAGCAGCCGACTCACCTTCACTGAAGCTTTCTTT.

The chain recombines TRBV3-1 (or the pseudogene TRBV3-2) with TRBJ2-5; the match to TRBD2 covers 9 bases. From germline, CDR1 is LGHDT and CDR2 YNNKEL (reference sequence). This CDR3 is 15 amino acids long. The V segment lost 3 bases and the J segment 5 bases; nucleotides outside the gene matches: 7. The CDR3 DNA follows: TGTGCCAGCAGCCAGGGGACTAGCCTCCGGGAGACCCAGTACTTC. Its protein product is CASSQGTSLRETQYF.